This record concerns one TCR beta chain sequence. Germline V gene sequence: CDR1 SNHLY, CDR2 FYNNEI. Trimming removed 7 bases from V and 0 bases from J, with 7 bases in between. The CDR3 has 13 amino acids. This entry belongs to a study of blood T cells in healthy people across ages. Together with a sample-barcoded 5' primer, a J-beta primer mix was included in a second PCR lasting roughly 6 to 12 cycles. MiXCR, applied by TCRdb to the 5' RACE reads, yields one record per CDR3 protein. Of roughly 1.6 million distinct CDR3 sequences listed, almost 35% were seen once; the top ten hold about 11%. The sample taken for sequencing was blood. The TCR originated in a woman aged 25-40 years in good health. The chain joins TRBV2 to TRBJ2-1; D gene ambiguous. The CDR3 protein is CASMVGSYNEQFF. In DNA, the CDR3 is TGTGCCAGCATGGTCGGCTCCTACAATGAGCAGTTCTTC.